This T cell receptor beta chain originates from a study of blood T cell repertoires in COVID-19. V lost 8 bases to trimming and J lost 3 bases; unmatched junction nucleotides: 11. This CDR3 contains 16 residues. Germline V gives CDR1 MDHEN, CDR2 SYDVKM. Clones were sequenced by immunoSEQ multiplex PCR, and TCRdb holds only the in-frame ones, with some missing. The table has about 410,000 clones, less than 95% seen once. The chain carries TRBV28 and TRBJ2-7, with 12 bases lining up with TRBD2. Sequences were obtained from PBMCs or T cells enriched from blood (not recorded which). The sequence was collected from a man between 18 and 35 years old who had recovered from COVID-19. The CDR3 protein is CASVGLAGGGDYEQYF. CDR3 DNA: TGTGCCAGCGTGGGCCTAGCGGGAGGGGGGGACTACGAGCAGTACTTC.